This T cell receptor beta chain was recorded in a study of radiotherapy plus CTLA-4 blockade in lung cancer. Turning to the study itself: With roughly 28% of patients having disease control, objective responses were seen in about 17%.

With regard to this clone: Its matching antigen is unknown.

Sequenced by immunoSEQ multiplex PCR; TCRdb stores in-frame clones only, minus some. The table shows around 110,000 clones, with under 90% occurring only once. The CDR3 spans 14 residues. Trimming stripped 0 bases from V and 3 bases from J, with 9 bases between. Germline CDR1 and CDR2: SGHRS and YFSETQ. General observations from the study: The study found tumor-derived TCR clones expanded in blood after radiotherapy plus ipilimumab. The authors reported that early blood T cell clone dynamics, with interferon-beta, best predicted response.

The TCR comes from a human donor with non-small cell lung cancer that progressed on radiotherapy plus ipilimumab. Some clones in this sample may be carry-over from other donors' samples. Specimen: peripheral blood, collected from a patient treated with radiotherapy plus ipilimumab. V gene TRBV5-1 combines with J gene TRBJ1-1, with D perhaps matching TRBD1 (6 bases). CDR3 DNA: TGCGCCAGCAGCTTGGACAGGGCCCACACTGAAGCTTTCTTT. Translating gives CASSLDRAHTEAFF.